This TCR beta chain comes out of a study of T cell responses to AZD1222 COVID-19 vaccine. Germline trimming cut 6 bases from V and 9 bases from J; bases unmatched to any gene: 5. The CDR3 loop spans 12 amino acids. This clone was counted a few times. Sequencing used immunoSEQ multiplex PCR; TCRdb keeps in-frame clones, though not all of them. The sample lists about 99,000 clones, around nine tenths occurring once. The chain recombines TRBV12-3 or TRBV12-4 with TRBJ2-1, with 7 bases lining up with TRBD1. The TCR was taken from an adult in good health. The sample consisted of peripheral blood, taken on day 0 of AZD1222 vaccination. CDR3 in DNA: TGTGCCAGCAGGGATGACAGGGCTGAGCAGTTCTTC. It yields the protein CASRDDRAEQFF.